This T cell receptor (beta chain) was sequenced in a study of identical twins. Regarding the study as a whole: When twins shared out-of-frame alpha sequences, those sequences had excess low generation probability.

As concerns this clonotype: Its specificity is not known.

The ends lost 3 bases at V and 2 bases at J; junction bases unmatched: 1. CDR1 is MNHEY and CDR2 is SMNVEV in the germline V gene (reference sequence). The CDR3 runs to 15 residues. TCRdb recomputed calls from the 5' RACE reads with MiXCR, one row per CDR3 protein. The sample contains some 560,000 distinct CDR3 sequences, 9.5% to 10% of which appear only once. This sample was also put to use in a study of yellow fever vaccine responses in identical twins. This second study notes: Reports say the vaccine T cell response in twins looked partly convergent and partly personalized.

This clonotype originated in a woman aged 18 to 35 in good health. Source material: PBMCs. The gene calls are TRBV27 and TRBJ2-6, with 7 bases lining up with TRBD1. The CDR3 DNA reads as TGTGCCAGCAGTTTCCAGGGGGCTGGGGCCAACGTCCTGACTTTC. Its protein product is CASSFQGAGANVLTF.